A single sample gave rise to the 32 T cell receptor beta chains below, sequenced in a study of Tregs in tolerant kidney transplant recipients. Sequencing was performed with immunoSEQ multiplex PCR; in TCRdb, only in-frame clones are kept and a portion is missing. The sample lists some 250,000 clones, 80% to 85% occurring once. The specimen sequenced was CD4+ T cells from blood. These receptors were obtained from a human donor in good health.

The rearrangement joins TRBV11-2 to TRBJ1-4; possible D gene TRBD1, 6 bases. CDR1 SGHAT and CDR2 FQNNGV come from the germline V gene. This CDR3 is built from 15 residues. V shed 5 bases and J shed 0 bases, with 10 bases lying between them. DNA of the CDR3: TGTGCCAGCAGCACCGCAGGGGCAACTAATGAAAAACTGTTTTTT. Amino acids: CASSTAGATNEKLFF.

In its sample, this clone was seen once. The rearrangement joins TRBV5-4 to TRBJ2-4; no clear D. CDR1 is SGHNT, CDR2 YYREEE, per germline (reference sequence). CDR3 length: 13 amino acids. The V end was cut by 3 bases, the J end by 1 base, with 5 bases between. The CDR3 DNA is TGTGCCAGCAGCTCTTGGGCCAAAAACATTCAGTACTTC. It codes for CASSSWAKNIQYF.

CDR3 in DNA: TGTGCCAGCAGTCCCCTGGACAGTCCCGGGGAGCTGTTTTTT. Encoded protein: CASSPLDSPGELFF. The chain carries TRBV25-1 and TRBJ2-2; D perhaps matches TRBD1 (6 bases). CDR1 is MGHDK, CDR2 SYGVNS, per germline. Deletions cut 5 bases from V and 6 bases from J, with 13 bases between. CDR3 size: 14 residues.

The chain carries TRBV18 and TRBJ1-5; the D is unclear. The V gene lost 2 bases and the J gene lost 0 bases, with 11 bases spanning the gap. There are 16 residues in the CDR3. The germline V gene encodes CDR1 KGHSH and CDR2 LQKENI. CDR3 sequence reads: CASSPTGRYSNQPQHF. The CDR3 bases are TGTGCCAGCTCACCAACTGGCAGGTATAGCAATCAGCCCCAGCATTTT.

The V gene is TRBV4-2, the J gene TRBJ1-1; 7 nucleotides match TRBD1. The CDR3 sequence is 15 residues long. Germline assignment: CDR1 LGHNA and CDR2 YNFKEQ. The V segment lost 1 base and the J segment 5 bases; nucleotides outside the gene matches: 7. The DNA of the CDR3 is TGTGCCAGCAGCCAAGTCCCAGGGGGTCAGACTGAAGCTTTCTTT. This gives the protein CASSQVPGGQTEAFF.

The chain carries TRBV4-1 and TRBJ2-7; D possibly uses TRBD1 or TRBD2 (5 bases each). V was pared by 1 base and J by 5 bases, with 18 bases between. The CDR3 consists of 16 residues. Germline CDR1 is MGHRA and CDR2 is YSYEKL. The CDR3 is CASSQVPAGIAHEQYF. The CDR3 DNA is TGCGCCAGCAGCCAAGTCCCGGCAGGGATAGCGCACGAGCAGTACTTC.

The J gene is TRBJ2-7, the V gene TRBV5-4; 9 positions agree with TRBD2. The CDR3 is 16 amino acids. V shed 4 bases and J 2 bases; nucleotides not matched to a gene: 10. Germline values: CDR1 SGHNT, CDR2 YYREEE (reference sequence). CDR3 in amino acids: CASSLAPGGGAYEQYF. CDR3 in DNA: TGTGCCAGCAGCCTAGCCCCTGGCGGGGGGGCCTACGAGCAGTACTTC.

This clone was counted a few times. V usage is TRBV2 and J usage is TRBJ1-1; D uncertain. The CDR3 sequence is 11 residues long. In germline, CDR1 is SNHLY, CDR2 FYNNEI. V was cut by 8 bases and J by 1 base, with 5 bases left in between. The CDR3: CASHTNTEAFF. CDR3 in DNA: TGTGCCAGCCATACGAACACTGAAGCTTTCTTT.

The gene calls are TRBV5-1 and TRBJ2-7; maybe TRBD2 (5 bases). Trimming cost V 0 bases and J 4 bases, with 17 bases left between them. This CDR3 region has 16 residues. CDR1 SGHRS and CDR2 YFSETQ come from the germline V gene. The chain's CDR3 is CASSLEGFGELYEQYF. CDR3 DNA: TGCGCCAGCAGCTTGGAGGGTTTTGGGGAGTTATACGAGCAGTACTTC.

V gene TRBV9 combines with J gene TRBJ1-1; D remains unclear. Trimming pared 10 bases from V and 6 bases from J, leaving 13 bases between. CDR3 size: 11 residues. Germline values: CDR1 SGDLS, CDR2 YYNGEE. The CDR3 nucleotides are TGTGCCGGGAGGAGGTTAGCTGAAGCTTTCTTT. Its translation: CAGRRLAEAFF. The full variable domain, its missing parts supplied by reference TRBV9 and TRBJ1-1, is DSGVTQTPKHLITATGQRVTLRCSPRSGDLSVYWYQQSLDQGLQFLIQYYNGEERAKGNILERFSAQQFPDLHSELNLSSLELGDSALYFCAGRRLAEAFFGQGTRLTVV.

The J gene is TRBJ2-1, the V gene TRBV7-7; TRBD2 matches at 12 bases. Losses at the gene ends were 11 bases for V and 7 bases for J; bases not matched to a gene: 12. The V gene's germline CDR1 is SSHAT and CDR2 FNYEAQ (reference sequence). This CDR3 spans 15 amino acids. This chain's CDR3 is CAVGGGLAGGNEQFF. The CDR3 coding sequence is TGTGCCGTAGGAGGAGGGCTAGCGGGAGGGAATGAGCAGTTCTTC.

The V call is TRBV19, the J call TRBJ2-3; D may be TRBD2 (6 bases). The germline V gene has CDR1 LNHDA and CDR2 SQIVND (reference sequence). This CDR3 has 16 amino acids. Trimming removed 5 bases from V and 1 base from J, with 16 bases in between. The CDR3 is CASSLPRGKGTDTQYF. The CDR3 DNA is TGTGCCAGTAGTCTCCCCCGCGGGAAGGGCACAGATACGCAGTATTTT.

The chain couples TRBV11-2 to TRBJ1-1, with D unclear. V was trimmed by 2 bases and J by 0 bases, leaving 7 bases between them. This CDR3 region has 14 residues. Germline CDR1 and CDR2: SGHAT and FQNNGV. CDR3 sequence (DNA): TGTGCCAGCAGCTTATTACTAATGAACACTGAAGCTTTCTTT. Encoded protein: CASSLLLMNTEAFF.

The chain links TRBV21-1 to TRBJ1-1. TRBV21-1 is an annotated pseudogene. This CDR3 has 18 amino acids. DNA for the CDR3: TGTGCCAGCAGCAAAAGGAAGGGAGAACTTGGGACGAACACTGAAGCTTTCTTT. This encodes CASSKRKGELGTNTEAFF.

This chain links TRBV9 with TRBJ2-7, with TRBD2 matching 11 bases. V lost 4 bases to trimming and J lost 3 bases; unmatched junction nucleotides: 15. Germline V gives CDR1 SGDLS, CDR2 YYNGEE. The CDR3 is 18 residues long. CDR3 coding DNA: TGTGCCAGCAGCCTCTCCCCTAGCGGGGGGTCTTCCCTCTACGAGCAGTACTTC. Its protein product is CASSLSPSGGSSLYEQYF.

The rearrangement uses TRBV5-1 and TRBJ2-2; no clear D gene. Trimming pared 1 base from V and 0 bases from J, leaving 7 bases between. Germline CDR1 and CDR2: SGHRS and YFSETQ. This CDR3 has 15 residues. The CDR3 DNA is TGCGCCAGCAGCTTGTGGCGGCCGAACACCGGGGAGCTGTTTTTT. It encodes CASSLWRPNTGELFF.

CDR3 coding DNA: TGTGCCAGCAGCTCCGACCTGGCGGGGCAGGGGCAGTTCTTC. Translated, it gives CASSSDLAGQGQFF. The chain uses TRBV7-9 and TRBJ2-1, with a possible D match to TRBD2 (6 bases). The germline V gene has CDR1 SEHNR and CDR2 FQNEAQ (reference sequence). Trimming left V 4 bases short and J 12 bases short, with 19 bases between. The CDR3 has 14 residues.

This chain joins TRBV2 and TRBJ1-2; TRBD1 is a possible D gene (6 bases). With 4 bases removed from V and 4 bases from J, the gap between germline ends came to 13 bases. This CDR3 is 14 amino acids long. CDR1 SNHLY and CDR2 FYNNEI come from the germline V gene. This CDR3 is CASSGGGGGYGYTF. The CDR3 bases are TGTGCCAGCAGTGGTGGGGGCGGTGGCTATGGCTACACCTTC.

The V call is TRBV7-9, the J call TRBJ1-2; the match to TRBD1 covers 7 bases. CDR3 length equals 14 residues. CDR1 SEHNR and CDR2 FQNEAQ come from the germline V gene (reference sequence). J was trimmed by 8 bases and V by 6 bases; bases with no gene match: 12. CDR3 protein: CASSRDVTGNGYTF. The CDR3 DNA reads TGTGCCAGCAGTCGAGATGTGACAGGGAACGGCTACACCTTC.

CDR3 amino acids: CASSYSLGVQETQYF. The CDR3 DNA is TGTGCCAGCAGTTACTCGTTAGGGGTTCAAGAGACCCAGTACTTC. The chain recombines TRBV6-5 with TRBJ2-5; tentative D call: TRBD1 (5 bases). V shed 0 bases and J shed 2 bases, with 10 bases lying between them. Per the germline V gene, CDR1 is MNHEY and CDR2 is SVGAGI. CDR3 length: 15 residues.

The rearrangement joins TRBV5-6 to TRBJ2-1, with TRBD2 matching over 7 bases. This CDR3 region has 16 residues. J lost 4 bases, V lost 4 bases, and 11 bases had no gene match. CDR1 is SGHDT and CDR2 is YYEEEE in the germline V gene. The CDR3 spells CASSTIAGVAYNEQFF. The CDR3 nucleotides read TGTGCCAGCAGCACTATAGCGGGTGTAGCGTACAATGAGCAGTTCTTC.

The gene calls are TRBV19 and TRBJ2-7; no reliable D call. CDR3 length equals 13 residues. Germline CDR1 is LNHDA and CDR2 is SQIVND (reference sequence). Trimming shortened V by 5 bases and J by 6 bases, and 14 bases separated the two germline ends. CDR3 coding DNA: TGTGCCAGTAGTCGTAGGCCCCCGAGCGAGCAGTACTTC. This codes for CASSRRPPSEQYF. The variable domain in full, with the rest retrieved from reference TRBV19 and TRBJ2-7, is DGGITQSPKYLFRKEGQNVTLSCEQNLNHDAMYWYRQDPGQGLRLIYYSQIVNDFQKGDIAEGYSVSREKKESFPLTVTSAQKNPTAFYLCASSRRPPSEQYFGPGTRLTVT.

The V and J genes are TRBV10-3 and TRBJ2-1; no clear D. Looked up from germline, CDR1 is ENHRY and CDR2 is SYGVKD. CDR3 size: 15 residues. Deletions cut 3 bases from V and 5 bases from J, with 14 bases between. CDR3 residues: CAISDPTPRDNEQFF. The CDR3 region has the DNA TGTGCCATCAGTGATCCGACCCCCCGGGACAATGAGCAGTTCTTC.

V gene TRBV27 combines with J gene TRBJ1-2, with D possibly matching TRBD1 (6 bases). V lost 4 bases to trimming and J lost 7 bases, with 16 bases between them. The CDR3 consists of 14 residues. Germline CDR1 MNHEY, CDR2 SMNVEV (reference sequence). The CDR3 sequence: CASSSRTGGGGYTF. CDR3 DNA: TGTGCCAGCAGTTCCCGGACGGGGGGCGGTGGCTACACCTTC.

The sample holds one count of this clone. The chain uses TRBV18 and TRBJ1-1, with D possibly being TRBD1 (6 bases). This CDR3 contains 16 residues. Germline V gene data show CDR1 as KGHSH and CDR2 as LQKENI. With 6 bases removed from V and 4 bases from J, the gap between germline ends came to 21 bases. The CDR3 coding sequence is TGTGCCAGCTCCCCGCGTCGTGACAGGCACGCCACTGAAGCTTTCTTT. Its protein is CASSPRRDRHATEAFF. The whole variable domain, filled in from reference TRBV18 and TRBJ1-1, reads NAGVMQNPRHLVRRRGQEARLRCSPMKGHSHVYWYRQLPEEGLKFMVYLQKENIIDESGMPKERFSAEFPKEGPSILRIQQVVRGDSAAYFCASSPRRDRHATEAFFGQGTRLTVV.

This clone was detected once. The chain is built from TRBV6-6 and TRBJ1-4; maybe TRBD1 (5 bases). Germline V CDR1 and CDR2: MNHNY, SVGAGI (reference sequence). The V and J ends lost 10 bases and 8 bases respectively, with 11 bases between them. The CDR3 extends over 11 amino acids. The CDR3 here is CAIRGGEKLFF. CDR3 DNA sequence: TGTGCCATCCGGGGGGGAGAAAAACTGTTTTTT.

The chain carries TRBV30 and TRBJ1-2; possibly TRBD1 for D (6 bases). The CDR3 spans 13 residues. Germline lookup yields CDR1 GTSNPN and CDR2 SVGIG (reference sequence). Deletions cut 3 bases from V and 5 bases from J, with 13 bases between. The CDR3 region has the DNA TGTGCCTGGAGCTTACAGGGCCGTTATGGCTACACCTTC. Protein product: CAWSLQGRYGYTF.

This chain connects TRBV5-8 to TRBJ1-1; D gene uncertain. Germline-derived CDR1 and CDR2 are SGHTS and YDEGEE. This CDR3 spans 13 amino acids. Trimming removed 4 bases at V and 0 bases at J, with 7 bases between. CDR3 sequence (DNA): TGTGCCAGCAGCCGGGTCATGAACACTGAAGCTTTCTTT. This gives the protein CASSRVMNTEAFF.

The J gene is TRBJ2-5, the V gene TRBV6-1, with D perhaps TRBD2 (6 bases). CDR3 size: 14 residues. Germline V lookup: CDR1 MNHNS, CDR2 SASEGT. V was pared by 5 bases and J by 6 bases, with 16 bases between. In nucleotides, the CDR3 is TGTGCCAGCAGTTTGGATCCGGGGAGGAAGACCCAGTACTTC. Its translation: CASSLDPGRKTQYF.

The rearrangement joins TRBV6-6 to TRBJ2-5; unclear D gene. Trimming stripped 6 bases from V and 1 base from J, with 12 bases between. The CDR3 loop spans 14 amino acids. Germline assignment: CDR1 MNHNY and CDR2 SVGAGI (reference sequence). The chain's CDR3 is CASRSSRLQETQYF. The CDR3 DNA reads TGTGCCAGCAGATCCAGCCGGCTCCAAGAGACCCAGTACTTC.

J is TRBJ1-2 and V is TRBV6-5; TRBD1 is a possible D gene (6 bases). V was cut by 6 bases and J by 5 bases, with 13 bases left in between. Germline CDR1 is MNHEY and CDR2 is SVGAGI. CDR3 size: 13 residues. CDR3 amino acids: CASRQGLRYGYTF. In DNA, the CDR3 is TGTGCCAGCAGACAGGGTTTGAGATATGGCTACACCTTC.

The chain links TRBV7-3 to TRBJ2-3; D is unresolved. With 2 bases removed from V and 4 bases from J, the gap between germline ends came to 1 base. Germline loops: CDR1 SGHTA, CDR2 FQGTGA. This CDR3 is 11 amino acids long. This CDR3 reads CASSLADTQYF. The DNA of the CDR3 is TGTGCCAGCAGCTTAGCAGATACGCAGTATTTT.